Presented here are 26 T cell receptor beta chains from one specimen sequenced in a study of T cell responses to AZD1222 COVID-19 vaccine. Here immunoSEQ multiplex PCR was the method, and the copy in TCRdb shows in-frame clones only, minus some. The repertoire holds more than 95,000 clones, 88% seen once, with 4% to 4.5% in the top ten. The material was peripheral blood, obtained on day 0 of AZD1222 vaccination. The receptors come from an adult in good health.

This chain uses TRBV9 with TRBJ1-3; 11 nucleotides match TRBD1. The CDR3 contains 14 residues. Trimming took 3 bases from V and 7 from J; bases not matched to a gene: 3. From germline, CDR1 is SGDLS and CDR2 YYNGEE. In DNA, the CDR3 is TGTGCCAGCAGCGCCGGGACAGGGGGGAACACCATATATTTT. It translates to CASSAGTGGNTIYF.

The chain has TRBV7-9 and TRBJ2-4; the D is unclear. The germline CDR1 and CDR2 sequences are SEHNR and FQNEAQ (reference sequence). V was clipped by 1 base and J by 8 bases, with 9 bases between them. This CDR3 has 13 amino acids. The DNA of the CDR3 is TGTGCCAGCAGCTTAGGGGGATCGGACATTCAGTACTTC. It encodes CASSLGGSDIQYF.

In this sample, this clone turned up once. The CDR3: CASSPLAGGLYNEQFF. The CDR3 bases are TGTGCCAGTAGCCCCCTAGCGGGGGGTCTATACAATGAGCAGTTCTTC. The chain carries TRBV19 and TRBJ2-1, with 11 positions matching TRBD2. The CDR3 spans 16 residues. J was trimmed by 4 bases and V by 6 bases; bases with no gene match: 8. Per the germline V gene, CDR1 is LNHDA and CDR2 is SQIVND (reference sequence).

With regard to this clone: The same CDR3 arises from other DNA sequences in this sample as well. The CDR3 sequence: CATSRGTGDNSPLHF. The CDR3, as DNA: TGTGCCACCAGCAGGGGGACAGGGGATAATTCACCCCTCCACTTT. V is TRBV15 and J is TRBJ1-6; 10 bases are shared with TRBD1. V gave up 3 bases and J gave up 5 bases; unmatched junction bases: 1. The CDR3 is made up of 15 amino acids. Looked up from germline, CDR1 is LNHNV and CDR2 is YYDKDF (reference sequence).

The chain recombines TRBV5-6 with TRBJ2-5; D gene uncertain. This CDR3 region has 14 residues. Germline V gene data show CDR1 as SGHDT and CDR2 as YYEEEE. Trimming left V 2 bases short and J 0 bases short, with 8 bases between. The CDR3 sequence is CASSFNDYQETQYF. The CDR3 DNA follows: TGTGCCAGCAGCTTTAACGACTACCAAGAGACCCAGTACTTC.

The V call is TRBV12-3 or TRBV12-4, the J call TRBJ2-5; no firm D call. The CDR3 sequence is 13 residues long. The ends were cut back, 1 base at V and 3 bases at J, with 6 bases in the middle. CDR3 coding DNA: TGTGCCAGCAGTTTAGTGGCAAAAGAGACCCAGTACTTC. The encoded protein is CASSLVAKETQYF.

The J gene is TRBJ2-1, the V gene TRBV6-2 or TRBV6-3; D is undetermined. CDR1 and CDR2 (germline): MNHEY, SVGEGT. The CDR3 is 16 amino acids. Trimming removed 5 bases from V and 3 bases from J, with 17 bases in between. CDR3 nucleotide sequence: TGTGCCAGCAGTGAGCCCCCATCCCCCCTCTACAATGAGCAGTTCTTC. As protein: CASSEPPSPLYNEQFF.

The chain combines TRBV27 with TRBJ2-7; 9 bases are shared with TRBD1. CDR3 length equals 15 residues. Germline V gene sequence: CDR1 MNHEY, CDR2 SMNVEV (reference sequence). The V and J ends lost 4 bases and 4 bases, in that order; junction bases with no gene match: 8. This CDR3 is CASSWTGQGEYEQYF. The CDR3 nucleotides read TGTGCCAGCAGTTGGACGGGACAGGGAGAGTACGAGCAGTACTTC.

CDR3 amino acids: CASSPTRTHQETQYF. In DNA form, the CDR3 reads TGTGCCAGCAGCCCGACGCGGACCCATCAAGAGACCCAGTACTTC. The chain employs TRBV11-2 and TRBJ2-5; no clear D gene. CDR1 SGHAT and CDR2 FQNNGV come from the germline V gene. CDR3 size: 15 residues. Trimming pared 5 bases from V and 2 bases from J, leaving 15 bases between.

This clone was found a few times. The chain recombines TRBV4-1 with TRBJ1-4; D unresolved. Trimming shortened V by 0 bases and J by 0 bases, and 11 bases separated the two germline ends. The CDR3 length is 17 residues. Germline V gene data show CDR1 as MGHRA and CDR2 as YSYEKL. CDR3 amino acids: CASSQDYWSATNEKLFF. In DNA form, the CDR3 reads TGCGCCAGCAGCCAAGATTACTGGTCTGCAACTAATGAAAAACTGTTTTTT.

The genes are TRBV7-2 and TRBJ2-7; 8 bases are a match to TRBD1. Germline assignment: CDR1 SGHTA and CDR2 FQGNSA. V dropped 0 bases and J dropped 3; count of bases not matched to a gene: 4. The CDR3 covers 15 residues. The CDR3 protein is CASSLAGQALYEQYF. The CDR3 DNA follows: TGTGCCAGCAGCTTAGCGGGACAGGCCCTCTACGAGCAGTACTTC. The variable domain in full, with the rest retrieved from reference TRBV7-2 and TRBJ2-7, is GAGVSQSPSNKVTEKGKDVELRCDPISGHTALYWYRQSLGQGLEFLIYFQGNSAPDKSGLPSDRFSAERTGGSVSTLTIQRTQQEDSAVYLCASSLAGQALYEQYFGPGTRLTVT.

V gene TRBV19 combines with J gene TRBJ2-7; D is perhaps TRBD2 (6 bases). V lost 5 bases and J 0 bases, leaving 14 bases between the germline ends. CDR3 length: 15 residues. Germline-derived CDR1 and CDR2 are LNHDA and SQIVND (reference sequence). CDR3 in amino acids: CASSGPGGSSYEQYF. CDR3 DNA sequence: TGTGCCAGTAGTGGGCCCGGGGGTTCCTCCTACGAGCAGTACTTC.

V is TRBV15 and J is TRBJ2-2; D unresolved. V was pared by 1 base and J by 5 bases, with 5 bases between. Germline assignment: CDR1 LNHNV and CDR2 YYDKDF (reference sequence). CDR3 size: 13 residues. Here the CDR3 DNA reads TGTGCCACCAGCAGAGGGCCGACCGGGGAGCTGTTTTTT. It yields the protein CATSRGPTGELFF.

The chain links TRBV3-1 (or the pseudogene TRBV3-2) to TRBJ1-4; a possible D gene is TRBD1 (5 bases). V lost 4 bases, J lost 4 bases, and 13 bases lay in between. The germline gives CDR1 LGHDT, CDR2 YNNKEL (reference sequence). This CDR3 contains 15 residues. This chain's CDR3 is CASSRGQGNNEKLFF. The CDR3 DNA reads as TGTGCCAGCAGCCGTGGGCAGGGAAATAATGAAAAACTGTTTTTT.

V gene TRBV11-2 combines with J gene TRBJ1-5; D not resolved. The CDR3 length is 16 residues. V was trimmed by 5 bases and J by 5 bases, leaving 19 bases between them. CDR1 and CDR2 from the germline V gene are SGHAT and FQNNGV. CDR3 DNA sequence: TGTGCCAGCAGCCCCCGACTCCAGACTACCCATCAGCCCCAGCATTTT. It encodes CASSPRLQTTHQPQHF.

The sample holds one count of this clone. The genes are TRBV29-1 and TRBJ2-3; D not resolved. The germline gives CDR1 SQVTM, CDR2 ANQGSEA. Between the trimmed V and J ends, which lost 1 base and 1 base, there was a span of 3 bases. The CDR3 is 12 residues long. The CDR3 protein is CSVEGGTDTQYF. As DNA, the CDR3 is TGCAGCGTTGAAGGTGGCACAGATACGCAGTATTTT.

The rearrangement links TRBV30 to TRBJ1-2; a weak D match, TRBD1 (6 bases). The ends were cut back, 3 bases at V and 3 bases at J, with 23 bases in the middle. CDR1 is GTSNPN and CDR2 is SVGIG in the germline V gene (reference sequence). This CDR3 spans 17 amino acids. The CDR3 sequence: CAWRGATTRGFDYGYTF. The DNA of the CDR3 is TGTGCCTGGAGGGGGGCTACCACGAGGGGATTTGACTATGGCTACACCTTC.

This chain uses TRBV4-2 with TRBJ2-5, with 7 bases identical to TRBD1. This CDR3 region has 17 residues. V gave up 2 bases and J gave up 1 base; unmatched junction bases: 10. The V gene's germline CDR1 is LGHNA and CDR2 YNFKEQ. The DNA for the CDR3 is TGTGCCAGCAGCCAATTAGATCGGGACAGATTCCAAGAGACCCAGTACTTC. Its protein product is CASSQLDRDRFQETQYF.

This chain connects TRBV24-1 to TRBJ2-7; no firm D call. The V gene lost 4 bases and the J gene lost 4 bases, with 10 bases spanning the gap. CDR3 length: 13 amino acids. CDR1 KGHDR and CDR2 SFDVKD come from the germline V gene. The CDR3 spells CATSDSDKYEQYF. CDR3 in DNA: TGTGCCACCAGTGACAGCGACAAGTACGAGCAGTACTTC.

The chain employs TRBV7-9 and TRBJ2-7; 7 bases align to TRBD2. Germline values: CDR1 SEHNR, CDR2 FQNEAQ (reference sequence). This CDR3 is built from 14 residues. The V and J ends lost 8 bases and 6 bases, in that order; junction bases with no gene match: 13. CDR3 amino acids: CASRDGTTSVEQYF. The DNA of the CDR3 is TGTGCCAGCCGGGACGGGACTACATCCGTCGAGCAGTACTTC.

A few counts support this clone. The chain is built from TRBV7-6 and TRBJ2-2, with TRBD2 as a possible D gene (5 bases). The CDR3 extends over 14 amino acids. Germline lookup yields CDR1 SGHVS and CDR2 FNYEAQ. Trimming took off 2 bases at V and 3 bases at J, with 7 bases between the two ends. The CDR3 spells CASSLPRDTGELFF. CDR3 DNA: TGTGCCAGCAGCTTACCGCGGGACACCGGGGAGCTGTTTTTT. Based on the CDR3 plus reference TRBV7-6 and TRBJ2-2, the full variable domain is GAGVSQSPRYKVTKRGQDVALRCDPISGHVSLYWYRQALGQGPEFLTYFNYEAQQDKSGLPNDRFSAERPEGSISTLTIQRTEQRDSAMYRCASSLPRDTGELFFGEGSRLTVL.

The chain couples TRBV7-9 to TRBJ1-2; D ambiguous. Germline V lookup: CDR1 SEHNR, CDR2 FQNEAQ (reference sequence). V dropped 5 bases and J dropped 8 bases, with 9 bases sitting between them. The CDR3 runs 11 residues. In DNA form, the CDR3 reads TGTGCCAGCAGCCTACCGGCCGGCTACACCTTC. Amino acid sequence: CASSLPAGYTF.

CDR3 region: CASSLGPTRSGNTIYF. The CDR3 coding sequence is TGCGCCAGCAGCTTGGGTCCGACCCGCTCTGGAAACACCATATATTTT. The rearrangement uses TRBV5-1 and TRBJ1-3; D is unclear. V lost 0 bases to trimming and J lost 0 bases, with 10 bases between them. The CDR3 is 16 residues long. Germline V gene sequence: CDR1 SGHRS, CDR2 YFSETQ.

The chain carries TRBV11-2 and TRBJ1-3; no definite D call. The V gene's germline CDR1 is SGHAT and CDR2 FQNNGV. The V and J ends lost 6 bases and 0 bases respectively, with 9 bases between them. CDR3 size: 14 residues. CDR3 sequence reads: CASSPSSSGNTIYF. The CDR3 bases are TGTGCCAGCAGTCCATCTAGCTCTGGAAACACCATATATTTT. The full variable domain, in which reference TRBV11-2 and TRBJ1-3 provide the parts outside the CDR3, is EAGVAQSPRYKIIEKRQSVAFWCNPISGHATLYWYQQILGQGPKLLIQFQNNGVVDDSQLPKDRFSAERLKGVDSTLKIQPAKLEDSAVYLCASSPSSSGNTIYFGEGSWLTVV.

This chain joins TRBV18 and TRBJ2-7; D is possibly TRBD1 or TRBD2 (5 bases each). V lost 3 bases and J 3 bases, leaving 15 bases between the germline ends. Germline CDR1 is KGHSH and CDR2 is LQKENI. This CDR3 contains 15 residues. The CDR3 reads CASSPSRDRDYEQYF. In nucleotides, the CDR3 is TGTGCCAGCTCACCGAGCCGGGACCGAGACTACGAGCAGTACTTC.

This sequence joins TRBV28 and TRBJ2-6; D gene unclear. Looked up from germline, CDR1 is MDHEN and CDR2 is SYDVKM. The ends were cut back, 2 bases at V and 0 bases at J, with 17 bases in the middle. CDR3 size: 19 residues. CDR3 DNA: TGTGCCAGCAGTTTAGGGAAGACTCTTATAGCCTCTGGGGCCAACGTCCTGACTTTC. This sequence encodes CASSLGKTLIASGANVLTF.